One TCR beta chain is described in this entry. Its target is not known. V was pared by 5 bases and J by 6 bases, with 6 bases between. The CDR3 is 11 amino acids. Germline V gene data show CDR1 as MDHEN and CDR2 as SYDVKM. The data were obtained in a study of T cell repertoires in cytomegalovirus infection. Study-wide findings and caveats: CMV-specific TCR beta clonotypes restricted by HLA-C dominated the ex vivo response.

A single record per CDR3 protein comes from TCRdb applying MiXCR to the reads. The repertoire holds 150,000 to 200,000 distinct CDR3 sequences, with 7.5% to 10% as singletons. The sample taken for sequencing was PBMCs. The clonotype comes from a human donor in good health (CMV status not recorded). Some clones in this sample may be carry-over from other donors' samples. The chain uses TRBV28 and TRBJ2-3; D is uncertain. The CDR3 spells CASSARDTQYF. The DNA of the CDR3 is TGTGCCAGCAGTGCCAGGGATACGCAGTATTTT.